This TCR beta chain originates from a study of OX40 agonist ivuxolimab in advanced cancers. Study-level information: Partial response was recorded in three patients: one hepatocellular carcinoma and two cutaneous melanoma cases.

Germline loops: CDR1 SEHNR, CDR2 FQNEAQ (reference sequence). The CDR3 covers 13 residues. Trimming shortened V by 1 base and J by 9 bases, and 10 bases separated the two germline ends. Assay: immunoSEQ multiplex PCR; the TCRdb copy retains only in-frame clones and omits some. The sample has about 63,000 clones, roughly nine tenths seen once. Study-level points and caveats: Also showing low normalized T-cell clonal expansion were some of the nonresponders.

A remark on this clone: Its antigen is unidentified.

The rearrangement joins TRBV7-9 to TRBJ2-1; TRBD2 might be the D (5 bases). This clonotype was sampled from an adult with an advanced solid tumor such as melanoma, head and neck, liver or kidney cancer. This sample comprised CD4+ or CD8+ T cells sorted from blood, obtained in a trial of the OX40 agonist ivuxolimab. CDR3 nucleotides: TGTGCCAGCAGCTTAGGGCCTAGCTCTGAGCAGTTCTTC. It specifies CASSLGPSSEQFF.